The rows below give T cell receptor beta chains drawn from one sample of a study of blood T cell repertoires in COVID-19. This table comes from immunoSEQ multiplex PCR, and its TCRdb copy is limited to in-frame clones, with some not included. Of about 140,000 clones in the sample, around 86% were seen once. The specimen sequenced was peripheral blood. The receptors come from a woman at least 80 years old with acute or convalescent COVID-19. CDR3s include the opening cysteine and the closing phenylalanine or tryptophan. The order of the fields is clone size, CDR3 length, J gene, D gene, V gene, CDR3 DNA, CDR3 protein. D genes are given only for firm matches. The listing skips clone size in some rows; elsewhere it reads once, few, many or a size class.

>.|14|TRBJ1-1|TRBD1|TRBV2
TGTGCCAGCAGGAGACAGGGTAACTCTGCTGAAGCTTTCTTT
CASRRQGNSAEAFF
>.|18|TRBJ1-4|.|TRBV28
TGTGCCAGCAGACCGAGTCCGGGGAGGGCAGGGGCCGTTGAAAAACTGTTTTTT
CASRPSPGRAGAVEKLFF
>.|14|TRBJ2-7|.|TRBV7-8
TGTGCCAGCAGCTCGGGTTTAATAGCCTACGAGCAGTACTTC
CASSSGLIAYEQYF
>once|15|TRBJ2-5|TRBD2|TRBV3-1/TRBV3-2
TGTGCCAGCAGCCCCACCCTCAGGGGCGGGGGGCCCCAGTACTTC
CASSPTLRGGGPQYF
>.|16|TRBJ2-3|TRBD2|TRBV2
TGTGCCAGCAGTGAGGGTCGGACTAGCGGGAAAGATACGCAGTATTTT
CASSEGRTSGKDTQYF
>.|22|TRBJ1-4|.|TRBV24-1
TGTGCCACCAGTGGCTATTCAGGGGAGGGACCCTCAATCCCCGCAACTAATGAAAAACTGTTTTTT
CATSGYSGEGPSIPATNEKLFF
>.|14|TRBJ1-1|.|TRBV10-3
TGTGCCATCAGTGATTGGGGGGTAGAGACTGAAGCTTTCTTT
CAISDWGVETEAFF
>.|11|TRBJ2-5|.|TRBV5-1
TGCGCCAGCAGGTCACAAGAGACCCAGTACTTC
CASRSQETQYF
>.|16|TRBJ2-2|TRBD2|TRBV5-4
TGTGCCAGCAGCTTTGGACTAGCGGGGACAACCGGGGAGCTGTTTTTT
CASSFGLAGTTGELFF
>.|14|TRBJ2-1|TRBD2|TRBV29-1
TGCAGCGTTGAAGGTAGCGGGATTTACAATGAGCAGTTCTTC
CSVEGSGIYNEQFF
>.|15|TRBJ2-1|.|TRBV5-1
TGCGCCAGCAGCTTCTCGCCGACAGGACTCAATGAGCAGTTCTTC
CASSFSPTGLNEQFF
>few|13|TRBJ1-4|TRBD1|TRBV28
TGTGCCAGCAGACAGGGGGCCCCTGAAAAACTGTTTTTT
CASRQGAPEKLFF
>.|16|TRBJ2-3|.|TRBV14
TGTGCCAGCAGCCCGAGTTGGAGGGTGGCCTCAGATACGCAGTATTTT
CASSPSWRVASDTQYF
>.|17|TRBJ2-1|TRBD2|TRBV10-3
TGTGCCATCAGTGACCTCCTTGTAGTAGCGGGAGGGAGTGAGCAGTTCTTC
CAISDLLVVAGGSEQFF
>.|12|TRBJ1-2|.|TRBV28
TGTGCCAGCGAGAGGGTCGACTATGGCTACACCTTC
CASERVDYGYTF
>.|17|TRBJ2-5|TRBD1|TRBV27
TGTGCCAGCAGTCAACACCCGGACAGGGGCCCACAAGAGACCCAGTACTTC
CASSQHPDRGPQETQYF
>.|15|TRBJ1-1|TRBD1|TRBV7-9
TGTGCCAGCAGCCCGGGGGACAGATGGAACACTGAAGCTTTCTTT
CASSPGDRWNTEAFF
>.|16|TRBJ1-5|TRBD1|TRBV19
TGTGCCAGCGGGACAGGGGGCGTTTGGTCGCGTCAGCCCCAGCATTTT
CASGTGGVWSRQPQHF
>.|14|TRBJ2-2|.|TRBV6-4
TGTGCCAGCAGCCCCCATCTGAGCACCGGGGAGCTGTTTTTT
CASSPHLSTGELFF
>.|13|TRBJ1-4|.|TRBV7-9
TGTGCCAGCAGCTCGACCCTCAGGGAAAAACTGTTTTTT
CASSSTLREKLFF
>.|13|TRBJ1-4|.|TRBV5-1
TGCGCCAGCACCGAAGGACAAAATGAAAAACTGTTTTTT
CASTEGQNEKLFF
>.|13|TRBJ2-5|.|TRBV12-3/TRBV12-4
TGTGCCAGCAGCCCAGGTCCCCAAGAGACCCAGTACTTC
CASSPGPQETQYF
>.|13|TRBJ1-1|.|TRBV10-3
TGTGCCATCAGCCAAGACACGAACACTGAAGCTTTCTTT
CAISQDTNTEAFF
>.|13|TRBJ1-1|.|TRBV18
TGTGCCAGCTCATCTCAGGTGGGCACTGAAGCTTTCTTT
CASSSQVGTEAFF
>.|14|TRBJ2-5|.|TRBV7-9
TGTGCCAGCAGCTTAGCCGGGACTCAAGAGACCCAGTACTTC
CASSLAGTQETQYF
>.|15|TRBJ2-1|.|TRBV5-1
TGCGCCAGCAGCTTGGTAGGCCAGGTTAACAATGAGCAGTTCTTC
CASSLVGQVNNEQFF
>.|14|TRBJ2-3|TRBD2|TRBV28
TGTGCCAGCAGTAGCGGGGGGGCCGAAGATACGCAGTATTTT
CASSSGGAEDTQYF
>.|16|TRBJ1-2|TRBD1|TRBV4-1
TGCGCCAGCAGCTCCCTCTATGGGACAGGGAACTATGGCTACACCTTC
CASSSLYGTGNYGYTF
>.|19|TRBJ2-3|.|TRBV4-2
TGTGCCAGCAGCCAAGATCAAAGTAGGCAGCGTCTGAGCACAGATACGCAGTATTTT
CASSQDQSRQRLSTDTQYF
>few|19|TRBJ2-7|TRBD2|TRBV5-5
TGTGCCAGCAGCCCCCGCCCGGGACTAGCGGGACACAACAAGTACGAGCAGTACTTC
CASSPRPGLAGHNKYEQYF
>.|16|TRBJ2-3|.|TRBV9
TGTGCCAGCAGCGTAGGGTGGGCCCCTAGCACAGATACGCAGTATTTT
CASSVGWAPSTDTQYF
>.|12|TRBJ2-1|.|TRBV19
TGTGCCTCATACGGCGGCTACAATGAGCAGTTCTTC
CASYGGYNEQFF
>once|15|TRBJ2-7|.|TRBV6-5
TGTGCCAGCATCGGTGGTCGTTTGAGCTCCTACGAGCAGTACTTC
CASIGGRLSSYEQYF
>.|16|TRBJ2-7|TRBD2|TRBV24-1
TGTGCCACCAGTGATCACCGGACTAGCGGCCCGTACGAGCAGTACTTC
CATSDHRTSGPYEQYF
>once|16|TRBJ2-1|TRBD2|TRBV28
TGTGCCAGCAGTTTTCTTGTAGCGGGAGGGAGCAATGAGCAGTTCTTC
CASSFLVAGGSNEQFF
>.|14|TRBJ2-7|TRBD2|TRBV7-3
TGTGCCAGCAGCCCGGCGGGGGGGCCGTCCGAGCAGTACTTC
CASSPAGGPSEQYF
>.|18|TRBJ2-1|TRBD1|TRBV11-2
TGTGCCAGCAGCTTAGGAGGGGGCGGGTTGTACATTTACAATGAGCAGTTCTTC
CASSLGGGGLYIYNEQFF
>.|15|TRBJ2-5|TRBD1|TRBV9
TGTGCCAGCAGCGCCTGGGACAGGGGCAGGGAGACCCAGTACTTC
CASSAWDRGRETQYF
>.|13|TRBJ2-5|TRBD2|TRBV2
TGTGCCAGCAAGAAGACTAGCGGAGAGACCCAGTACTTC
CASKKTSGETQYF
>.|14|TRBJ2-7|.|TRBV7-9
TGTGCCAGCAGCCCCCATGCGGAATCCTACGAGCAGTACTTC
CASSPHAESYEQYF
>.|15|TRBJ2-1|TRBD2|TRBV5-1
TGCGCCAGCAGCTGGGGGGGACTAGCGGGAGAGGAACAGTTCTTC
CASSWGGLAGEEQFF
>.|14|TRBJ2-7|TRBD2|TRBV28
TGTGCCAGTATCGGGGCGGGAGATGTTTGGGAGCAGTACTTC
CASIGAGDVWEQYF
>.|13|TRBJ1-1|.|TRBV5-4
TGTGCCAGCAGCTTGGGGCCGGGAGCCGAAGCTTTCTTT
CASSLGPGAEAFF
>.|14|TRBJ1-1|.|TRBV6-5
TGTGCCAGCAGACCCCAGGCAGCAAACACTGAAGCTTTCTTT
CASRPQAANTEAFF
>once|18|TRBJ2-2|TRBD2|TRBV27
TGTGCCAGCAGTACCCTTACTAGCGTGAGGGGTAGTGGCGGGGAGCTGTTTTTT
CASSTLTSVRGSGGELFF
>.|12|TRBJ2-1|.|TRBV2
TGTGCCAAACAGGTTGGTGAGGCTGAGCAGTTCTTC
CAKQVGEAEQFF
>.|11|TRBJ2-5|.|TRBV12-3/TRBV12-4
TGTGCCAGCAGCCCCGGGGAGACCCAGTACTTC
CASSPGETQYF
>.|16|TRBJ2-3|.|TRBV21-1
TGTGCCAGCAGCAAAGCCCCGGGTCCGCGCGGGGATACGCAGTATTTT
CASSKAPGPRGDTQYF
>.|13|TRBJ1-1|.|TRBV20-1
TGCAGTGCTAGTAGACAGCCGAACACTGAAGCTTTCTTT
CSASRQPNTEAFF
>.|15|TRBJ2-1|TRBD1|TRBV7-2
TGTGCCAGCAGCTCCCGGGACAGGGGGCGGAATGAGCAGTTCTTC
CASSSRDRGRNEQFF
>.|14|TRBJ1-3|TRBD1|TRBV19
TGTGCCAGTAGAATGGACAGGGAAAGGAACACCATATATTTT
CASRMDRERNTIYF
>once|13|TRBJ2-7|TRBD1|TRBV10-3
TGTGCCATCAACCCAGGGGGCTCCTACGAGCAGTACTTC
CAINPGGSYEQYF
>few|14|TRBJ2-7|.|TRBV10-1
TGCGCCAGCAGTGAGTCAAGGGGGAAGGACGAGCAGTACTTC
CASSESRGKDEQYF